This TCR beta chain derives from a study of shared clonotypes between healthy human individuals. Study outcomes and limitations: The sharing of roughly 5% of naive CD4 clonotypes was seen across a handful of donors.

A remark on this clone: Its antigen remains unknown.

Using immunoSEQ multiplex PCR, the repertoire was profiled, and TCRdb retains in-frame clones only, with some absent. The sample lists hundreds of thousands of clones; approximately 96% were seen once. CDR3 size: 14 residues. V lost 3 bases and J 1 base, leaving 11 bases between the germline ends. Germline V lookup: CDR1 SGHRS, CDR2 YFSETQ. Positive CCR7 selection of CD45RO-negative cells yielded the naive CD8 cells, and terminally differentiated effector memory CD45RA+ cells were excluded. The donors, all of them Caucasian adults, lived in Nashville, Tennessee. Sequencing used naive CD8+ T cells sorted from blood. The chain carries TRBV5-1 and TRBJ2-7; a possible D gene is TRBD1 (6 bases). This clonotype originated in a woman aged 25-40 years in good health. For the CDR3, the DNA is TGCGCCAGCAGCTGGTCGGACAGTTCCTACGAGCAGTACTTC. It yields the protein CASSWSDSSYEQYF. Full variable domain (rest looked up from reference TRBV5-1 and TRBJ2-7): KAGVTQTPRYLIKTRGQQVTLSCSPISGHRSVSWYQQTPGQGLQFLFEYFSETQRNKGNFPGRFSGRQFSNSRSEMNVSTLELGDSALYLCASSWSDSSYEQYFGPGTRLTVT.